The clone carrying this T cell receptor (beta chain) was seen only a few times. The data belong to a study of blood T cell repertoires in COVID-19. Participants, 18 to 89 years old, spanned approximately 26 US areas. Researchers sorted participants into cohorts using their self-reported clinical history. V lost 4 bases, J lost 7 bases, and 1 base stayed unmatched. The CDR3 sequence is 13 residues long. Germline CDR1 LNHDA, CDR2 SQIVND (reference sequence). As originally analysed: Estimation of nucleated cell counts relied on the amplification of reference gene primers. Profiling relied on immunoSEQ multiplex PCR, and the TCRdb table lists in-frame clones only, not all of them. V, J and clone size were drawn from that table, and D and trimming were deduced from the DNA. The repertoire consists of about 140,000 clones, with 84% occurring once and the leading ten covering approximately 4%.

This chain connects TRBV19 to TRBJ1-6, with TRBD1 matching 7 bases. The sequencing input was PBMCs or T cells enriched from blood (not recorded which). This sequence originates from a man aged 50 to 60 in a cohort exposed to, infected with or recovered from COVID-19 (not recorded which). In nucleotides, the CDR3 is TGTGCCAGTAGTAGACAGGGAAATTCACCCCTCCACTTT. It yields the protein CASSRQGNSPLHF.